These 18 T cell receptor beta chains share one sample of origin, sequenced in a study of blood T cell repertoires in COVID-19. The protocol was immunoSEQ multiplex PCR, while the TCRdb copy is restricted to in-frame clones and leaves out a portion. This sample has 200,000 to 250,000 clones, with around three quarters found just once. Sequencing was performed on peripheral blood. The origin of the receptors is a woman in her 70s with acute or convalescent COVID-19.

CDR3 bases: TGTGCCTGGAGTGTAGACAGGGCTCGGAACACCGGGGAGCTGTTTTTT. Translation gives CAWSVDRARNTGELFF. V usage is TRBV30 and J usage is TRBJ2-2; 7 positions match TRBD1. Looked up from germline, CDR1 is GTSNPN and CDR2 is SVGIG (reference sequence). The trim removed 0 bases at V and 1 base at J, leaving 5 bases unmatched. CDR3 length: 16 residues. Together with reference TRBV30 and TRBJ2-2, the CDR3 gives the full variable domain: SQTIHQWPATLVQPVGSPLSLECTVEGTSNPNLYWYRQAAGRGLQLLFYSVGIGQISSEVPQNLSASRPQDRQFILSSKKLLLSDSGFYLCAWSVDRARNTGELFFGEGSRLTVL.

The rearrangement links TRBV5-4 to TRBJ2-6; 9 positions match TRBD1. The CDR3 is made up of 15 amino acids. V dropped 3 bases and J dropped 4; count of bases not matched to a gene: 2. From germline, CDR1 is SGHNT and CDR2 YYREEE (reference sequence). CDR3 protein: CASSSQGAGANVLTF. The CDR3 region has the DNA TGTGCCAGCAGCTCACAGGGGGCCGGGGCCAACGTCCTGACTTTC.

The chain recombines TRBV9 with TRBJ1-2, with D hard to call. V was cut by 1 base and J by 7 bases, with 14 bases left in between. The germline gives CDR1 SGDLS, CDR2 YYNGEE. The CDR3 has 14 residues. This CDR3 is CASSVSPEGSGYTF. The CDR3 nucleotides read TGTGCCAGCAGCGTAAGCCCGGAGGGCTCTGGCTACACCTTC.

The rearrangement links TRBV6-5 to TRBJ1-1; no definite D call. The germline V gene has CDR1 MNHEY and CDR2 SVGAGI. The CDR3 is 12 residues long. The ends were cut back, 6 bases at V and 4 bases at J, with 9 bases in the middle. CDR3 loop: CASRAQTTEAFF. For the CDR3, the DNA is TGTGCCAGCAGAGCCCAAACCACTGAAGCTTTCTTT.

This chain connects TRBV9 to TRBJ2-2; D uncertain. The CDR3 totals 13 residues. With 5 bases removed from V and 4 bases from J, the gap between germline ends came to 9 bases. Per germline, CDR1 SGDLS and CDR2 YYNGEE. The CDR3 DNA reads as TGTGCCAGCAGGGAGACTCCCACCGGGGAGCTGTTTTTT. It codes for CASRETPTGELFF.

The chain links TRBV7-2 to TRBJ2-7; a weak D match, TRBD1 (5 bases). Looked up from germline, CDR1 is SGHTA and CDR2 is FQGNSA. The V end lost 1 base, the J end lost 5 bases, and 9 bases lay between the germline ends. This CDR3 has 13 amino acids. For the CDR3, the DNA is TGTGCCAGCAGCTTAGGGCAAGGGGACGAGCAGTACTTC. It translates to CASSLGQGDEQYF.

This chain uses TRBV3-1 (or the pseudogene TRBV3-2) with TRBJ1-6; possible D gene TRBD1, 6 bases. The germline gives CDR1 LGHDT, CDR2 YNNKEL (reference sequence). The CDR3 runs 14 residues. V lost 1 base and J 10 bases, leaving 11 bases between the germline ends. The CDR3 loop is CASSQGRGRSPLHF. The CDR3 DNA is TGTGCCAGCAGCCAAGGCAGGGGACGGTCACCCCTCCACTTT.

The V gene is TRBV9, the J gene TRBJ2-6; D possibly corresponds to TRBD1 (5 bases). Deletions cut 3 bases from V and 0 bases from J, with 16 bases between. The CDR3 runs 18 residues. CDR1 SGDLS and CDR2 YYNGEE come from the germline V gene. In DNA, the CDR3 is TGTGCCAGCAGCGACTCCAGACAGAGCCCCTCTGGGGCCAACGTCCTGACTTTC. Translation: CASSDSRQSPSGANVLTF.

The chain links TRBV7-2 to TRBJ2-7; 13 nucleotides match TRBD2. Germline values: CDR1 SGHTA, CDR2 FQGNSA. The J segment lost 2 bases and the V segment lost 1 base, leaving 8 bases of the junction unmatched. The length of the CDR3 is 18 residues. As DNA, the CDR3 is TGTGCCAGCAGCTTAGGGGTCCCGGGACTAGCGGGGACCTACGAGCAGTACTTC. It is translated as CASSLGVPGLAGTYEQYF.

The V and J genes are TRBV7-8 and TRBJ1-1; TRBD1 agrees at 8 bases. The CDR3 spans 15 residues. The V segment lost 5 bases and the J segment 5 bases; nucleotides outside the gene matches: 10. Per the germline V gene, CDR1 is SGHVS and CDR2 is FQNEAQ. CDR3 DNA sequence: TGTGCCAGCAGCCCCCTACAGGGGGAGAGAACTGAAGCTTTCTTT. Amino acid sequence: CASSPLQGERTEAFF.

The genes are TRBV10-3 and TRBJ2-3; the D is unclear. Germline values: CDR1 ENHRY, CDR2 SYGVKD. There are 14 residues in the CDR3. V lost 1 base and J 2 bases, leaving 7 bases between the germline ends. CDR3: CAISELSSTDTQYF. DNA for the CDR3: TGTGCCATCAGTGAGTTATCCTCCACAGATACGCAGTATTTT.

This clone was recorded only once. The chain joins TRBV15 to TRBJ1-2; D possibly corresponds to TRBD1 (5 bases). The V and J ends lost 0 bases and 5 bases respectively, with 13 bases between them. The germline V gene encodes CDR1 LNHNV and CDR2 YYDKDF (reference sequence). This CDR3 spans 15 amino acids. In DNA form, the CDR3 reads TGTGCCACCAGCAGAGATGGGGGGAGGGAGTATGGCTACACCTTC. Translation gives CATSRDGGREYGYTF.

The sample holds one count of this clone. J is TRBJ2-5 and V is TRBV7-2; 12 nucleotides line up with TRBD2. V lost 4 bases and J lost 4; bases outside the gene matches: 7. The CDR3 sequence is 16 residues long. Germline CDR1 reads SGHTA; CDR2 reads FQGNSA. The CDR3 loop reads CASSSSLAGGGETQYF. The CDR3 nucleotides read TGTGCCAGCAGCTCTTCACTAGCGGGGGGCGGAGAGACCCAGTACTTC.

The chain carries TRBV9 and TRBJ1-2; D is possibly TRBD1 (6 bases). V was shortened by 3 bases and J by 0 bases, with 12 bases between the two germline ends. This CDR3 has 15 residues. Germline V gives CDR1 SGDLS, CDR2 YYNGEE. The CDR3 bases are TGTGCCAGCAGCGGTGGGGGCAGTTCTAACTATGGCTACACCTTC. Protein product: CASSGGGSSNYGYTF.

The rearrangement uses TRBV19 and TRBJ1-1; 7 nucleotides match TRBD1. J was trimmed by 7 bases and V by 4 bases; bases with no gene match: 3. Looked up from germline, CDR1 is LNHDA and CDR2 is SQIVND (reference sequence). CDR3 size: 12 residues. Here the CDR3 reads CASSTQGDEAFF. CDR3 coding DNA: TGTGCCAGTAGTACCCAGGGGGATGAAGCTTTCTTT.

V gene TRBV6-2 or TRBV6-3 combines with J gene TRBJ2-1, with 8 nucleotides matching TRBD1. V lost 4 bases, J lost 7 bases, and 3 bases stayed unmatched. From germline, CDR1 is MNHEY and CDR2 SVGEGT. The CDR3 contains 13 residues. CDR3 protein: CASSSRQGNEQFF. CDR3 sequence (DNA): TGTGCCAGCAGTTCTAGACAGGGGAATGAGCAGTTCTTC.

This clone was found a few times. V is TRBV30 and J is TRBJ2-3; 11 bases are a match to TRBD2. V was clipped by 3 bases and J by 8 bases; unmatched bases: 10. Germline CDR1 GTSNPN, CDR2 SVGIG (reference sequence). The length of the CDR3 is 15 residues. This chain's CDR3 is CAWRASGGLGGTQYF. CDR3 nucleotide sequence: TGTGCCTGGAGAGCTAGCGGGGGGCTTGGGGGTACGCAGTATTTT.

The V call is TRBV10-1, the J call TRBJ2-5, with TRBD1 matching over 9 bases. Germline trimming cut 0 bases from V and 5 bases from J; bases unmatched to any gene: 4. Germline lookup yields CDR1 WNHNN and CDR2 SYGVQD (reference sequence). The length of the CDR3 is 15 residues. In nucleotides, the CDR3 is TGCGCCAGCAGTGAGTCGAGGACAGGGGACGAGACCCAGTACTTC. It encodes CASSESRTGDETQYF.